This T cell receptor (beta chain) was recorded in a study of T cell responses to AZD1222 COVID-19 vaccine. The V segment lost 4 bases and the J segment 2 bases; nucleotides outside the gene matches: 7. The CDR3 consists of 15 residues. Germline CDR1 is MGHDK and CDR2 is SYGVNS. Sequenced by immunoSEQ multiplex PCR; TCRdb stores in-frame clones only, minus some. The repertoire holds tens of thousands of clones, with approximately 90% as singletons. Some second doses came at about 4 weeks and others at about 12 weeks; these were pooled. The specimen comprised peripheral blood, sampled 28 days after the second AZD1222 dose. The TCR originated in an adult who received the AZD1222 COVID-19 vaccine. V is TRBV25-1 and J is TRBJ2-7, with 8 nucleotides matching TRBD2. The CDR3 DNA is TGTGCCAGCAGTGTCCGGGGACTAGGCCCCTACGAGCAGTACTTC. It is translated as CASSVRGLGPYEQYF.